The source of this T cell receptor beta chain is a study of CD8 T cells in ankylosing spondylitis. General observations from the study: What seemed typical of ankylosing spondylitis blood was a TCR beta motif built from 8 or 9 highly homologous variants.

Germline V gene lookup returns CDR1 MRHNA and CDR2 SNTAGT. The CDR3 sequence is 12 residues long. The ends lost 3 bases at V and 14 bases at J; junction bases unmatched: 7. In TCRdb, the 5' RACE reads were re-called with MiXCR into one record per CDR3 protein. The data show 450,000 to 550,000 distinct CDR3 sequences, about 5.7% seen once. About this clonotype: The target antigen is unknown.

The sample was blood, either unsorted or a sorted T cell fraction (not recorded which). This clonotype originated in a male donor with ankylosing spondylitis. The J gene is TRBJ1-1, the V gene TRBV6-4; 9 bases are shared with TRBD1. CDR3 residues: CASSEPDRGGFF. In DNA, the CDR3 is TGTGCCAGCAGTGAACCGGACAGGGGCGGCTTCTTT.